Each of the 14 T cell receptor delta chains below was sequenced from the same sample in a study of Vδ1+ human thymocytes (dated 2018 in TCRdb). The sequencer was an Illumina MiSeq. RNA extraction was carried out with the RNeasy mini kit, and reverse transcription was then done using Superscript III. CDR3 amplicons were produced by multiplex PCR using pooled V-gene forward primers and a constant-region reverse primer with Illumina adaptor overhangs. Clonotypes were called again by TCRdb from the public reads via CATT, and duplicate nucleotide sequences were then merged into one entry. Present in this sample are under 80,000 delta-chain clones, around 34% of which were seen just once. The top ten constitute approximately 0.25% of the sample. These TCRs are of unknown antigen specificity. On the study overall, not on this receptor specifically: In contrast to oligoclonal peripheral blood repertoires, thymic TRG and TRD repertoires appeared to be highly polyclonal with Gaussian CDR3 length distributions.

The specimen sequenced was Vdelta1+ gamma-delta thymocytes from the thymus. The cell subset or site label on this specimen signifies: FACS-sorted CD3+ TCRalphabeta- TCRVdelta1+ TCRVdelta2- thymocytes. These receptors came from a boy under two years old who had congenital heart surgery.

The chain links TRDV1 to TRDJ1; tentatively, D is TRDD2 (6 bases). From germline, CDR1 is TSWWSYY and CDR2 QGS. The CDR3 runs 22 residues. Deletions cut 0 bases from V and 0 bases from J, with 29 bases between. The CDR3 protein is CALGELILLEGWPVGYTDKLIF. The CDR3 DNA is TGTGCTCTTGGGGAACTCATCCTACTCGAGGGGTGGCCCGTGGGGTACACCGATAAACTCATCTTT.

This clone turned up a few times. This rearrangement joins TRDV1 to TRDJ1; no clear D. With 0 bases removed from V and 9 bases from J, the gap between germline ends came to 23 bases. This CDR3 spans 17 amino acids. CDR1 is TSWWSYY, CDR2 QGS, per germline. The CDR3 protein is CALGELGFPHVPVELIF. DNA for the CDR3: TGTGCTCTTGGGGAACTAGGATTTCCCCACGTCCCCGTAGAACTCATCTTT.

Note on this clone: Other nucleotide sequences from this sample produce the same CDR3. V usage is TRDV1 and J usage is TRDJ1, with D tentatively TRDD1 (5 bases). V was shortened by 0 bases and J by 5 bases, with 16 bases between the two germline ends. The CDR3 spans 16 residues. CDR1 and CDR2 (germline): TSWWSYY, QGS. The CDR3 DNA follows: TGTGCTCTTGGGGAACTGCAGGGCGGGAAATCTGATAAACTCATCTTT. Its protein is CALGELQGGKSDKLIF.

Points on this clone: Its ends do not fully match the called genes, so a read error is possible. Other DNA sequences in this specimen translate into the identical CDR3. The J gene is TRDJ1, the V gene TRDV1; 12 nucleotides line up with TRDD3. In germline, CDR1 is TSWWSYY, CDR2 QGS. CDR3 length: 24 residues. The DNA for the CDR3 is TGTGCTCTTGGTGAACTTTTTGCCTGGGCGGACCTGGGGGATACGCGTCTGGACACCGATAAACTCATCTTT. This sequence encodes CALGELFAWADLGDTRLDTDKLIF.

Concerning this clone itself: Other DNA sequences within the sample encode an identical CDR3. The chain joins TRDV1 to TRDJ1; 13 bases are a match to TRDD3. Unmatched junction bases numbered 17, after V lost 5 bases and J lost 2 bases. The CDR3 length is 20 residues. Looked up from germline, CDR1 is TSWWSYY and CDR2 is QGS. CDR3 residues: CALGLSQRLLGDTGTDKLIF. CDR3 DNA: TGTGCTCTTGGGTTATCCCAGCGACTACTGGGGGATACGGGTACCGATAAACTCATCTTT.

This chain links TRDV1 with TRDJ1; 7 bases are shared with TRDD3. The V gene's germline CDR1 is TSWWSYY and CDR2 QGS. Losses at the gene ends were 1 base for V and 0 bases for J; bases not matched to a gene: 17. The CDR3 runs to 20 residues. The CDR3 loop reads CALGEPGSHSPGGYTDKLIF. CDR3 DNA sequence: TGTGCTCTTGGGGAACCCGGCTCCCACTCCCCTGGGGGGTACACCGATAAACTCATCTTT.

This clone occurred a few times. The identical CDR3 is also encoded by other nucleotide sequences in the sample. The rearrangement uses TRDV1 and TRDJ1, with 9 bases aligning to TRDD3. The length of the CDR3 is 17 residues. Unmatched junction bases numbered 8, after V lost 3 bases and J lost 0 bases. The V gene's germline CDR1 is TSWWSYY and CDR2 QGS. CDR3 region: CALGETYWGKYTDKLIF. CDR3 DNA sequence: TGTGCTCTTGGGGAGACCTACTGGGGGAAGTACACCGATAAACTCATCTTT.

With respect to this clone: Distinct nucleotide sequences in the sample also encode this CDR3. This chain connects TRDV1 to TRDJ1, with TRDD3 matching over 7 bases. V was pared by 4 bases and J by 0 bases, with 20 bases of the junction left unmatched. The CDR3 totals 20 residues. The germline CDR1 and CDR2 sequences are TSWWSYY and QGS. CDR3 sequence reads: CALGVPSAGYARPYTDKLIF. In nucleotides, the CDR3 is TGTGCTCTTGGGGTGCCTTCGGCTGGATACGCTCGTCCATACACCGATAAACTCATCTTT.

This clone was counted between two and nine times. This rearrangement joins TRDV1 to TRDJ1; 7 bases match TRDD3. The CDR3 sequence is 19 residues long. V dropped 2 bases and J dropped 0; count of bases not matched to a gene: 15. From germline, CDR1 is TSWWSYY and CDR2 QGS. CDR3: CALGEISGGGQLYTDKLIF. The CDR3 DNA sequence: TGTGCTCTTGGGGAAATTAGCGGTGGGGGACAACTGTACACCGATAAACTCATCTTT.

V is TRDV1 and J is TRDJ1; TRDD3 matches at 10 bases. The V gene's germline CDR1 is TSWWSYY and CDR2 QGS. V was clipped by 2 bases and J by 0 bases; unmatched bases: 21. The CDR3 spans 22 residues. The chain's CDR3 is CALGETLLLVGDTFPYTDKLIF. CDR3 DNA: TGTGCTCTTGGGGAAACTCTTCTACTCGTGGGGGATACATTCCCCTACACCGATAAACTCATCTTT.

The V call is TRDV1, the J call TRDJ1; TRDD3 matches at 13 bases. J gave up 3 bases and V 1 base, and 17 bases lay outside the gene matches. Per the germline V gene, CDR1 is TSWWSYY and CDR2 is QGS. The CDR3 runs to 21 residues. In DNA, the CDR3 is TGTGCTCTTGGGGAACGGTCCTACTACTGGGGGATACGGACGGTGGCCGATAAACTCATCTTT. It translates to CALGERSYYWGIRTVADKLIF.

This clone was found a few times. J is TRDJ1 and V is TRDV1, with 13 bases lining up with TRDD3. CDR1 and CDR2 (germline): TSWWSYY, QGS. The CDR3 length is 23 residues. The V and J ends lost 5 bases and 0 bases, in that order; junction bases with no gene match: 24. The CDR3 DNA follows: TGTGCTCTTGGGACGGCCTTCCTACGTCTGGACTGGGGGATACGAGCGTACACCGATAAACTCATCTTT. Amino acids: CALGTAFLRLDWGIRAYTDKLIF.

V and J are TRDV1 and TRDJ3; D may be TRDD3 (5 bases). CDR1 TSWWSYY and CDR2 QGS come from the germline V gene. Trimming shortened V by 6 bases and J by 0 bases, and 18 bases separated the two germline ends. The CDR3 has 19 residues. The CDR3 loop is CALGPGRYRSSWDTRQMFF. CDR3 bases: TGTGCTCTTGGACCCGGGAGATACAGGAGCTCCTGGGACACCCGACAGATGTTTTTC.

The genes are TRDV1 and TRDJ1; 7 positions agree with TRDD3. Germline V gene lookup returns CDR1 TSWWSYY and CDR2 QGS. V was pared by 3 bases and J by 11 bases, with 21 bases of the junction left unmatched. CDR3 length equals 17 residues. CDR3 in amino acids: CALGDPPPGGFSFCLIF. The CDR3 bases are TGTGCTCTTGGGGATCCTCCCCCAGGGGGATTCAGTTTTTGCCTCATCTTT.